This entry is about one T cell receptor (beta chain). The antigen is unknown. The data are from a study of cytomegalovirus exposure and HLA in healthy donors. PCR used 60 Vbeta primers and 13 Jbeta primers. Assay used: immunoSEQ multiplex PCR; TCRdb lists only in-frame clones, some missing. Of approximately 210,000 clones listed, roughly 79% are singletons. In germline, CDR1 is MRHNA, CDR2 SNTAGT. With 6 bases clipped from V and 6 bases from J, the junction kept 7 bases outside the gene matches. The CDR3 length is 15 residues. General study findings and limits: Within a later analysis, the majority of CMV-associated TCR beta chains appeared HLA-restricted.

Sequences were obtained from PBMCs. The receptor was derived from a male donor in good health and CMV-seronegative. This chain uses TRBV6-4 with TRBJ2-1, with 11 bases matching TRBD2. For the CDR3, the DNA is TGTGCCAGCAGCGCGACTAGCGGGGAAGGCAATGAGCAGTTCTTC. It yields the protein CASSATSGEGNEQFF.